The clone carrying this T cell receptor (beta chain) was counted a single time. This sample stems from a study of patients and donors after allogeneic stem cell transplantation. A single record per CDR3 protein comes from TCRdb applying MiXCR to the RT-PCR reads. The sample has some 90,000 distinct CDR3 sequences; about 44% are singletons. Trimming removed 2 bases at V and 0 bases at J, with 14 bases between. CDR1 LGHNA and CDR2 YNFKEQ come from the germline V gene. The CDR3 loop spans 17 amino acids. The gene calls are TRBV4-2 and TRBJ2-1; weak D call: TRBD2 (6 bases). Sequencing was performed on blood, either unsorted or a sorted T cell fraction (not recorded which). The TCR sequence derives from a human donor who was either an allogeneic HSCT recipient or a stem cell or donor lymphocyte infusion donor (not recorded which). It is not recorded whose cells these are; they may come from a transplant donor. The CDR3 DNA sequence: TGTGCCAGCAGCCAACGCGATAGCGGCTTCTCCTACAATGAGCAGTTCTTC. The encoded protein is CASSQRDSGFSYNEQFF.